Below are 7 T cell receptor beta chains sequenced from a single sample in a study of cytomegalovirus exposure and HLA in healthy donors. Amplification used 60 Vbeta primers and 13 Jbeta primers. Clones were sequenced by immunoSEQ multiplex PCR, and TCRdb holds only the in-frame ones, with some missing. The repertoire holds over 200,000 clones, over 65% seen once, with around 2.9% in the top ten. Sequences were obtained from PBMCs. The receptors were gathered from a woman aged 60 to 75 in good health and CMV-seropositive.

The chain recombines TRBV5-6 with TRBJ2-5, with 12 bases lining up with TRBD1. The J segment lost 4 bases and the V segment lost 3 bases, leaving 13 bases of the junction unmatched. This CDR3 is built from 18 residues. The germline CDR1 and CDR2 sequences are SGHDT and YYEEEE. CDR3 region: CASSSFSGTGGFGETQYF. In nucleotides, the CDR3 is TGTGCCAGCAGCTCATTTTCCGGGACAGGGGGCTTCGGAGAGACCCAGTACTTC.

The rearrangement links TRBV30 to TRBJ1-2, with D hard to call. The V gene's germline CDR1 is GTSNPN and CDR2 SVGIG (reference sequence). CDR3 length: 13 amino acids. Trimming took 0 bases from V and 2 from J, leaving 7 bases between them. The CDR3 region has the DNA TGTGCCTGGAGTGTTTGGCAGAACTATGGCTACACCTTC. This translates into CAWSVWQNYGYTF.

The chain has TRBV7-9 and TRBJ2-5, with D unresolved. Trimming cost V 7 bases and J 2 bases, with 5 bases left between them. CDR3 length equals 11 residues. Germline CDR1 SEHNR, CDR2 FQNEAQ (reference sequence). CDR3 bases: TGTGCCAGCACCTATCAAGAGACCCAGTACTTC. Translation: CASTYQETQYF.

This chain uses TRBV9 with TRBJ1-1; possible D gene TRBD1, 6 bases. CDR3 length: 16 residues. CDR1 is SGDLS and CDR2 is YYNGEE in the germline V gene. V was pared by 3 bases and J by 0 bases, with 15 bases between. This CDR3 reads CASSGTTGNLNTEAFF. DNA for the CDR3: TGTGCCAGCAGCGGGACGACAGGCAATCTGAACACTGAAGCTTTCTTT. Together with reference TRBV9 and TRBJ1-1, the CDR3 gives the full variable domain: DSGVTQTPKHLITATGQRVTLRCSPRSGDLSVYWYQQSLDQGLQFLIQYYNGEERAKGNILERFSAQQFPDLHSELNLSSLELGDSALYFCASSGTTGNLNTEAFFGQGTRLTVV.

V gene TRBV5-1 combines with J gene TRBJ2-7; 9 bases map to TRBD1. V trimming: 4 bases; J trimming: 5 bases; junction bases outside the gene matches: 13. CDR3 size: 16 residues. In germline, CDR1 is SGHRS, CDR2 YFSETQ. The CDR3 DNA follows: TGCGCCAGCAGCCCCGACGGCGGACAGGGGATCCACGAGCAGTACTTC. This encodes CASSPDGGQGIHEQYF.

This chain connects TRBV7-2 to TRBJ2-7; D not certain. Trimming stripped 7 bases from V and 2 bases from J, with 15 bases between. The V gene's germline CDR1 is SGHTA and CDR2 FQGNSA. The CDR3 runs 14 residues. CDR3 sequence: CASTSSAVAYEQYF. The CDR3 DNA sequence: TGTGCCAGCACCTCTTCGGCGGTTGCCTACGAGCAGTACTTC.

This sequence joins TRBV5-6 and TRBJ2-7; 10 bases line up with TRBD1. Germline V gives CDR1 SGHDT, CDR2 YYEEEE. J lost 3 bases, V lost 4 bases, and 7 bases had no gene match. The CDR3 totals 15 residues. The CDR3 sequence is CASSRGGTGDYEQYF. The CDR3, as DNA: TGTGCCAGCAGCCGAGGTGGGACAGGGGACTACGAGCAGTACTTC. The whole variable domain, filled in from reference TRBV5-6 and TRBJ2-7, reads DAGVTQSPTHLIKTRGQQVTLRCSPKSGHDTVSWYQQALGQGPQFIFQYYEEEERQRGNFPDRFSGHQFPNYSSELNVNALLLGDSALYLCASSRGGTGDYEQYFGPGTRLTVT.